The 7 T cell receptor beta chains below come from one sample, sequenced in a study of post-analysis software for immune sequencing data. Points from the study as a whole: TRBV5-6, TRBV5-1 and TRBV20-1 were among roughly 5 TRBV segments more frequent in patients than controls.

These receptors lack a known antigen. Sequencing libraries made from TCR beta cDNA carried unique molecular identifiers. TCRdb re-analysed the PCR reads in MiXCR, keeping a single row per CDR3 protein. The sample includes about 680,000 distinct CDR3 sequences, approximately 59% seen only once; the top ten take 11%. What was sequenced was blood. All receptors derive from a girl aged 2 to 9 with multiple sclerosis.

This clonotype occurred a few times. V usage is TRBV10-2 and J usage is TRBJ2-6; tentatively, D is TRBD2 (6 bases). The V and J ends lost 3 bases and 0 bases respectively, with 9 bases between them. The length of the CDR3 is 16 residues. CDR1 and CDR2 (germline): WSHSY, SAAADI. The CDR3 DNA is TGCGCCAGCAGTGATTCGGGGGACTCTGGGGCCAACGTCCTGACTTTC. This gives the protein CASSDSGDSGANVLTF.

This clonotype was seen a handful of times. The rearrangement links TRBV20-1 to TRBJ2-7; D unclear. The CDR3 totals 14 residues. With 1 base removed from V and 2 bases from J, the gap between germline ends came to 12 bases. Germline V gene lookup returns CDR1 DFQATT and CDR2 SNEGSKA (reference sequence). The CDR3 region is CSARARGHPYEQYF. CDR3 sequence (DNA): TGCAGTGCTAGAGCCCGTGGGCACCCCTACGAGCAGTACTTC.

V is TRBV12-3 or TRBV12-4 and J is TRBJ2-1; TRBD2 matches at 8 bases. The trim removed 7 bases at V and 6 bases at J, leaving 5 bases unmatched. This CDR3 is built from 13 residues. The CDR3 is CASNHGRVNEQFF. The CDR3 DNA sequence: TGTGCCAGCAATCACGGGAGGGTCAATGAGCAGTTCTTC.

The chain recombines TRBV7-3 with TRBJ2-3, with D maybe TRBD2 (5 bases). Per the germline V gene, CDR1 is SGHTA and CDR2 is FQGTGA. CDR3 length equals 16 residues. Between the trimmed V and J ends, which lost 2 bases and 2 bases, there was a span of 14 bases. CDR3 residues: CASSLLARVDTDTQYF. The CDR3 DNA follows: TGTGCCAGCAGCTTATTGGCGCGGGTAGACACAGATACGCAGTATTTT. Variable domain in full (rest from reference TRBV7-3 and TRBJ2-3): GAGVSQTPSNKVTEKGKYVELRCDPISGHTALYWYRQSLGQGPEFLIYFQGTGAADDSGLPNDRFFAVRPEGSVSTLKIQRTERGDSAVYLCASSLLARVDTDTQYFGPGTRLTVL.

The chain uses TRBV20-1 and TRBJ2-4; TRBD2 aligns across 16 bases. The germline V gene has CDR1 DFQATT and CDR2 SNEGSKA (reference sequence). The ends lost 6 bases at V and 1 base at J; junction bases unmatched: 6. The CDR3 is 17 residues long. In nucleotides, the CDR3 is TGCAGTGCCCTGGGACTAGCGGGAGGGCGGGCCAAAAACATTCAGTACTTC. This codes for CSALGLAGGRAKNIQYF.

This chain joins TRBV21-1 and TRBJ2-7; the tabulated D call, TRBD1, remains unverified against the DNA. TRBV21-1 is tagged as a pseudogene. The CDR3 contains 16 residues. CDR3 nucleotide sequence: TGTGCCAGCAGCAAAGGGTCGGGACGCAAAGGCTACGAGCAGTACTTC. This gives the protein CASSKGSGRKGYEQYF.

This chain uses TRBV4-3 with TRBJ2-1, with D unclear. The germline V gene encodes CDR1 LGHNA and CDR2 YSLEER. This CDR3 has 15 amino acids. Between the trimmed V and J ends, which lost 0 bases and 5 bases, there was a span of 11 bases. The CDR3 DNA follows: TGCGCCAGCAGCCAAGATATAGGGCCGGACAATGAGCAGTTCTTC. As protein: CASSQDIGPDNEQFF.